Given below is one T cell receptor beta chain in context. The specificity of this receptor is unknown. There are no base qualities to consult, and no much larger clone falls within one base. From its cysteine to its phenylalanine, the CDR3 spans 13 amino acids. Only the CDR3 portion is preserved as DNA: 39 bases, with reading frame beginning at the first base. Trimming takes 4 bases off V and 8 bases off J; junction bases not matched to a gene: 3. CDR1 MGHDK and CDR2 SYGVNS are derived from the germline V gene. This record belongs to a study of blood T cell repertoires in COVID-19 (dated by TCRdb to 2020 to 2021). Study-level background: The collaborator samples originated in the United States, Italy and Spain and spanned the acute and convalescent phases of COVID-19. The prospective study material was composed of cDNA or gDNA derived from T cells, B-cell-depleted T cells, or PBMCs. Deeply sampled blood TCRbeta repertoires from subjects exposed to, actively infected with, or recovered from COVID-19 were included in the dataset. The repertoires were released in a freely available public database meant as a resource for research on the immune response to SARS-CoV-2. The samples were drawn from the first 160 participants of the ongoing ImmuneRACE study and from 1,254 subjects provided by 6 global collaborators. A de-identified subject ID, COVID-19 status, age in years and sex were almost always included in the sample metadata. HLA class I and class II types, where available, came from metadata supplied by the sample provider rather than from assay-based typing. Points the paper makes about the study in general: The quantity of clinical and demographic metadata differed by source and by participant and was supplied without curation.

TCRbeta CDR3 regions were amplified from genomic DNA using the immunoSEQ Assay, a bias-controlled multiplex PCR. In the source study's methods: The number of nucleated cells in each sample was estimated from the amplification of reference gene primers within the assay. Sequence reads were collapsed and filtered to measure the absolute abundance of every unique TCRbeta CDR3 rearrangement. For each sample, productive Simpson clonality was calculated as the square root of Simpson's diversity index over productive rearrangements. TCRdb limited this immuneACCESS table to in-frame rearrangements with V and J called. A share of clones is missing; checked studies link under half to unresolved V genes, and the rest is unexplained. That table gives V, J and clone size, and the DNA gave D and trimming. This sample has about 100,000 clones in its table, and under 80% of those were observed once. Clones ranked in the top ten supply 20% to 25% of the sample.

The collaborating institutions used their own protocols to collect whole blood in K2EDTA tubes. For TCRbeta analysis, collaborators shipped samples as frozen whole blood, isolated PBMCs, or DNA extracted from either of those sample types. The origin of this receptor is an older man with active or convalescent COVID-19. The chain is made from TRBV25-1 and TRBJ1-2, with 11 junctional bases fitting TRBD1. The sample consisted of peripheral blood. The DNA sequence reads TGTGCCAGCAGTGGTAGGACAGGGGGCGGCTACACCTTC. Translated, it reads CASSGRTGGGYTF.